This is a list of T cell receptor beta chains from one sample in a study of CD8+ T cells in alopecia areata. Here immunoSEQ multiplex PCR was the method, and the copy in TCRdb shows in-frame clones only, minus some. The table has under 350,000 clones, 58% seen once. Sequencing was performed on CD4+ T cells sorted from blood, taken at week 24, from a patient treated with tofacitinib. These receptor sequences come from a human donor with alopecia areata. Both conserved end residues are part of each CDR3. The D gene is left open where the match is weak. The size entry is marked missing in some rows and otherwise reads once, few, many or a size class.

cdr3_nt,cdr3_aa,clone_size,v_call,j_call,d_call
TGTGCTAGTGGTTTGGTAATGGAGCCCCAGCATTTT,CASGLVMEPQHF,few,TRBV12-5,TRBJ1-5,.
TGTGCCAGCAGCTTCGGGGTCTCAGCCAAAAACATTCAGTACTTC,CASSFGVSAKNIQYF,many,TRBV7-2,TRBJ2-4,.
TGCAGCGTCCGATTTAATGAAAAACTGTTTTTT,CSVRFNEKLFF,.,TRBV29-1,TRBJ1-4,.
TGCGCCAGCAGCTCGAGACTAGCGGGGAACACCGGGGAGCTGTTTTTT,CASSSRLAGNTGELFF,.,TRBV5-1,TRBJ2-2,TRBD2
TGCAGCGTTGGATCTGGGGCCAACGTCCTGACTTTC,CSVGSGANVLTF,few,TRBV29-1,TRBJ2-6,.
TGTGCCAGCAGTTTAAGCACCAGGGGCTACGAGCAGTACTTC,CASSLSTRGYEQYF,few,TRBV28,TRBJ2-7,.
TGTGCCAGCAGCGCGGGACAGGGGCTCTCAGGGGCCAACGTCCTGACTTTC,CASSAGQGLSGANVLTF,.,TRBV27,TRBJ2-6,TRBD1
TGTGCCAGCAGCGATGAGAGGCAGTACAATGAGCAGTTCTTC,CASSDERQYNEQFF,.,TRBV5-4,TRBJ2-1,.
TGTGCCAGCAGCCAAGCTGGGGGATGGAATTCACCCCTCCACTTT,CASSQAGGWNSPLHF,.,TRBV14,TRBJ1-6,.
TGTGCCAGCAGCCCCCTCTCCGGGACAGGGGCCTATGGCTACACCTTC,CASSPLSGTGAYGYTF,.,TRBV7-2,TRBJ1-2,TRBD1
TGTGCCAGCATCAGGGGGGGCTCCTACAATGAGCAGTTCTTC,CASIRGGSYNEQFF,.,TRBV6-5,TRBJ2-1,.
TGCAGTGCCGTGTGGAAGTATGGCTACACCTTC,CSAVWKYGYTF,few,TRBV20-1,TRBJ1-2,.
TGCAGTGCTAGAACGCACGAGCAGTACTTC,CSARTHEQYF,.,TRBV20-1,TRBJ2-7,.
TGTGCCAGCAGTGAATGGGAAAACTATGGCTACACCTTC,CASSEWENYGYTF,.,TRBV2,TRBJ1-2,.
TGCGCCAGCAGCTTGGCGTCCCCGGGGGAAAACATTCAGTACTTC,CASSLASPGENIQYF,.,TRBV5-1,TRBJ2-4,.
TGTGCCAGCAGCTTAGTTGCCGGGACAGGGGCAGGTGAGCAGTTCTTC,CASSLVAGTGAGEQFF,few,TRBV7-9,TRBJ2-1,TRBD1
TGCGCCAGCAGCGTCTCGACAGGGAACCAGCCCCAGCATTTT,CASSVSTGNQPQHF,.,TRBV5-1,TRBJ1-5,TRBD1
TGTGCCAGCAGCCAGTACTCGACTGTGAACACCGGGGAGCTGTTTTTT,CASSQYSTVNTGELFF,.,TRBV4-2,TRBJ2-2,.
TGCAGCGTTGAGGTCGGTCCGCAAGAGACCCAGTACTTC,CSVEVGPQETQYF,.,TRBV29-1,TRBJ2-5,.
TGTGCCAGTAGTACCTACAGGGCGGGCGAAGAGCAGTACTTC,CASSTYRAGEEQYF,many,TRBV19,TRBJ2-7,.
TGTGCCACCAGCTCGCAGAAGCGGGGGGGGGAGACCCAGTACTTC,CATSSQKRGGETQYF,.,TRBV15,TRBJ2-5,TRBD2
TGTGCCAGCAGCGACAGAGGGGATATCTACGAGCAGTACTTC,CASSDRGDIYEQYF,.,TRBV7-2,TRBJ2-7,.
TGTGCCAGTAGGCTAGCGGGGACCTACAATGAGCAGTTCTTC,CASRLAGTYNEQFF,few,TRBV19,TRBJ2-1,TRBD2
TGTGCCAGCAGTGAACCCAGGGGACCCTACGAGCAGTACTTC,CASSEPRGPYEQYF,.,TRBV25-1,TRBJ2-7,.
TGCAGCCTCGGGACTAGCGGATATAATGAGCAGTTCTTC,CSLGTSGYNEQFF,.,TRBV29-1,TRBJ2-1,TRBD2
TGTGCCAGTAGTGCAACCGGGACAGGGGGCTACGAGCAGTACTTC,CASSATGTGGYEQYF,few,TRBV19,TRBJ2-7,TRBD1
TGCGCCAGCTGCAAAGGGACTGGGGCCAACGTCCTGACTTTC,CASCKGTGANVLTF,few,TRBV5-1,TRBJ2-6,.
TGTGCCAGCAGTTCCTACAATGAGCAGTTCTTC,CASSSYNEQFF,.,TRBV2,TRBJ2-1,.
TGTGCCAGCAGCTCACCAAGCGGGGGGGAGATCGATACGCAGTATTTT,CASSSPSGGEIDTQYF,.,TRBV5-6,TRBJ2-3,TRBD2
TGTGCCAGCAGCTTGGCACAGGGGAACACCGGGGAGCTGTTTTTT,CASSLAQGNTGELFF,.,TRBV7-9,TRBJ2-2,.
TGTGCCAGCAGCTTCTTGACGGGTCCCGCGGGGGAGACCCAGTACTTC,CASSFLTGPAGETQYF,few,TRBV11-1,TRBJ2-5,.
TGTGCCTGGAGCGAGTCTCGGGACAGGGGATCACCCCTCCACTTT,CAWSESRDRGSPLHF,.,TRBV30,TRBJ1-6,TRBD1
TGTGCCAGCAGCTTTGCAGGAGTGAACACTGAAGCTTTCTTT,CASSFAGVNTEAFF,few,TRBV7-9,TRBJ1-1,.
TGTGCCAGCAGAACTCTCCGGCAGGGGGAAGCTTTCTTT,CASRTLRQGEAFF,.,TRBV6-6,TRBJ1-1,.
TGCAGCGTTGAAGAGGAAACAGGGTACACCTACGAGCAGTACTTC,CSVEEETGYTYEQYF,.,TRBV29-1,TRBJ2-7,.
TGTGCCAGCAGTCCTTCGACTAGCGGATTGTACGAGCAGTACTTC,CASSPSTSGLYEQYF,.,TRBV6-1,TRBJ2-7,TRBD2
TGTGCCAGCAGGCGACAGGGTGATGAGCAGTTCTTC,CASRRQGDEQFF,.,TRBV7-9,TRBJ2-1,TRBD1
TGTGCCAGCAGACTTAGCGGGAGTAACACCGGGGAGCTGTTTTTT,CASRLSGSNTGELFF,.,TRBV7-8,TRBJ2-2,TRBD2
TGTGCTAGTGGGGTCTCTGGGGCCAACGTCCTGACTTTC,CASGVSGANVLTF,few,TRBV12-5,TRBJ2-6,.
TGTGCCAGCAGCTTCTGGGACAGGGATTTTGGCTACACCTTC,CASSFWDRDFGYTF,few,TRBV7-9,TRBJ1-2,TRBD1
TGTGCCAGCAGGCCGGGACAGGGGTCCTACAATGAGCAGTTCTTC,CASRPGQGSYNEQFF,.,TRBV6-5,TRBJ2-1,TRBD1
TGTGCCAGCAGTGCTCCGGGACAGGGCGCCTACGAGCAGTACTTC,CASSAPGQGAYEQYF,few,TRBV28,TRBJ2-7,TRBD1
TGTGCCAGCAGCTTAGCAGCAGGCAACTCCTACGAGCAGTACTTC,CASSLAAGNSYEQYF,.,TRBV11-1,TRBJ2-7,.
TGTGCCAGTAGAGTCGCGGGGAATAGCAATCAGCCCCAGCATTTT,CASRVAGNSNQPQHF,once,TRBV19,TRBJ1-5,.
TGCGCCAGCAGCCAAGAGACAGGGACTGGCTACACCTTC,CASSQETGTGYTF,.,TRBV4-1,TRBJ1-2,TRBD1
TGTGCCTGGAGCCGTGGGACAGTGGGGGACACTGAAGCTTTCTTT,CAWSRGTVGDTEAFF,.,TRBV30,TRBJ1-1,TRBD1
TGTGCCAGCAGCCCAGGGACTGGAAACACCATATATTTT,CASSPGTGNTIYF,.,TRBV7-8,TRBJ1-3,.
TGTGCCAGCAGCTTGGACAGGGAAGCCTACGAGCAGTACTTC,CASSLDREAYEQYF,few,TRBV5-6,TRBJ2-7,.
TGTGCCTGGAGTACACTAGCGTTTGGCGAGCAGTACTTC,CAWSTLAFGEQYF,.,TRBV30,TRBJ2-7,TRBD2